The clone carrying this T cell receptor (beta chain) was counted between two and nine times. The record originates from a study of control samples from healthy donors and cancer patients. The repertoire was sequenced with immunoSEQ multiplex PCR; TCRdb's copy has only in-frame clones and lacks some. The repertoire includes roughly 93,000 clones, about 89% of them detected once, and 9.5% to 10% sits in the top ten. Specimen: PBMCs. This TCR was recovered from a woman aged 50 to 60 with colorectal cancer.

For the CDR3, the DNA is TGCGCCAGCAGCTTGCAACCGGGAAGCAATCAGCCCCAGCATTTT. Amino acid sequence: CASSLQPGSNQPQHF. The chain uses TRBV5-1 and TRBJ1-5; D is unresolved. The V end was cut by 1 base, the J end by 1 base, with 9 bases between. The germline CDR1 and CDR2 sequences are SGHRS and YFSETQ. The CDR3 covers 15 residues.